These 23 T cell receptor beta chains were sequenced from one sample in a study of T-cell reconstitution after alpha-beta-depleted transplantation in children. Study results and limitations: Among T cells one year after transplant, newly produced cells accounted for most counts and diversity.

Researchers prepared the TCRbeta library using unique molecular identifiers, the study reports. MiXCR, run by TCRdb on the PCR reads, gives a single entry per CDR3 protein. The sample consists of about 300,000 distinct CDR3 sequences, around 7.1% of them appearing once. These receptors lack a known antigen. The sequenced sample was peripheral blood, obtained 360 days after TCRalphabeta/CD19-depleted stem cell transplant. The source of these receptors is a female patient aged 2-10 years who had a stem cell transplant for Fanconi anemia, so the T cells may come from the graft donor.

The table lists this clonotype with many counts. CDR3: CASRLAWQFF. CDR3 DNA sequence: TGTGCCAGTCGACTAGCTTGGCAGTTCTTC. The chain joins TRBV6-1 to TRBJ2-1, with 7 bases lining up with TRBD2. This CDR3 region has 10 residues. The V gene's germline CDR1 is MNHNS and CDR2 SASEGT. J gave up 12 bases and V 9 bases, and 5 bases lay outside the gene matches.

This clonotype was counted only a few times. The chain combines TRBV14 with TRBJ2-2; 7 nucleotides line up with TRBD1. J lost 3 bases, V lost 3 bases, and 7 bases had no gene match. Germline V gives CDR1 SGHDN, CDR2 FVKESK. This CDR3 comprises 16 residues. The CDR3 DNA is TGTGCCAGCAGCCAGGGTCCAGGGGGATACACCGGGGAGCTGTTTTTT. Its protein is CASSQGPGGYTGELFF.

This clonotype was counted a few times. The chain couples TRBV20-1 to TRBJ1-1, with TRBD1 as a possible D gene (5 bases). The germline gives CDR1 DFQATT, CDR2 SNEGSKA (reference sequence). CDR3 size: 13 residues. The V gene lost 6 bases and the J gene lost 1 base, with 12 bases spanning the gap. This CDR3 reads CSARRGSNTEAFF. CDR3 coding DNA: TGCAGTGCCCGAAGGGGCTCGAACACTGAAGCTTTCTTT.

This clonotype has more than one count but fewer than ten. J is TRBJ1-2 and V is TRBV18, with D possibly TRBD1 on 6 matching bases. The germline V and J ends were trimmed by 3 bases and 7 bases, with 27 bases remaining between them. Germline CDR1 KGHSH, CDR2 LQKENI. This CDR3 spans 18 amino acids. The CDR3 protein is CASSPVSSVQGGTIGYTF. Here the CDR3 DNA reads TGTGCCAGCTCACCCGTGAGTTCGGTACAGGGAGGTACGATTGGCTACACCTTC. The variable domain in full, with the rest retrieved from reference TRBV18 and TRBJ1-2, is NAGVMQNPRHLVRRRGQEARLRCSPMKGHSHVYWYRQLPEEGLKFMVYLQKENIIDESGMPKERFSAEFPKEGPSILRIQQVVRGDSAAYFCASSPVSSVQGGTIGYTFGSGTRLTVV.

This clonotype occurred a few times. This sequence joins TRBV5-1 and TRBJ2-7, with D possibly TRBD1 on 6 matching bases. Trimming shortened V by 2 bases and J by 1 base, and 13 bases separated the two germline ends. Looked up from germline, CDR1 is SGHRS and CDR2 is YFSETQ. The CDR3 is 15 amino acids. Here the CDR3 DNA reads TGCGCCAGCAGCTTCACTGACAGGAAGTCCTACGAGCAGTACTTC. This gives the protein CASSFTDRKSYEQYF.

At least ten counts were recorded for this clonotype. The chain carries TRBV30 and TRBJ2-7; D uncertain. The CDR3 is 12 residues long. CDR1 is GTSNPN and CDR2 is SVGIG in the germline V gene (reference sequence). The V gene lost 2 bases and the J gene lost 8 bases, with 13 bases spanning the gap. Here the CDR3 reads CAWSNKGGKQYF. DNA of the CDR3: TGTGCCTGGAGTAACAAGGGTGGGAAGCAGTACTTC.

This clonotype occurred many times. The V and J genes are TRBV20-1 and TRBJ2-2; D is unclear. Germline V gene lookup returns CDR1 DFQATT and CDR2 SNEGSKA (reference sequence). Trimming shortened V by 2 bases and J by 0 bases, and 25 bases separated the two germline ends. CDR3 length: 20 amino acids. CDR3 residues: CSARPTKGKGKITNTGELFF. The CDR3 nucleotides read TGCAGTGCTAGACCGACGAAGGGAAAAGGGAAGATTACGAACACCGGGGAGCTGTTTTTT.

The genes are TRBV11-2 and TRBJ1-3; no reliable D call. Germline V CDR1 and CDR2: SGHAT, FQNNGV. The CDR3 covers 14 residues. V lost 1 base and J lost 4, with 8 bases in between. Here the CDR3 reads CASSLVVRGNTIYF. The CDR3 DNA follows: TGTGCCAGCAGCTTAGTGGTTCGCGGAAACACCATATATTTT.

In its sample, this clonotype was seen a few times. The genes are TRBV7-9 and TRBJ2-1, with 7 bases identical to TRBD1. Losses at the gene ends were 5 bases for V and 6 bases for J; bases not matched to a gene: 13. This CDR3 is 16 amino acids long. The germline gives CDR1 SEHNR, CDR2 FQNEAQ (reference sequence). The CDR3 sequence is CASSLAPGQPGNEQFF. In DNA form, the CDR3 reads TGTGCCAGCAGCCTCGCCCCGGGACAGCCGGGCAATGAGCAGTTCTTC.

The chain combines TRBV6-5 with TRBJ2-3, with TRBD2 identical over 12 bases. This CDR3 contains 18 residues. Germline CDR1 is MNHEY and CDR2 is SVGAGI. The V gene end was trimmed by 2 bases and the J gene end by 4 bases; junction bases not matched to a gene: 10. The CDR3 DNA sequence: TGTGCCAGCAGTTACACAGGGACTAGCGGGTATAGAGCAGATACGCAGTATTTT. Translation: CASSYTGTSGYRADTQYF.

This clonotype appeared a few times. The rearrangement links TRBV27 to TRBJ2-1; 12 bases agree with TRBD1. The CDR3 sequence is 16 residues long. Germline V gene sequence: CDR1 MNHEY, CDR2 SMNVEV (reference sequence). The trim removed 4 bases at V and 11 bases at J, leaving 12 bases unmatched. CDR3 in DNA: TGTGCCAGCAGTTCCTCCGGGACAGGGGGCGCGGCTAAGCAGTTCTTC. This encodes CASSSSGTGGAAKQFF.

This clonotype was seen many times. V usage is TRBV5-1 and J usage is TRBJ2-7, with 7 bases lining up with TRBD1. This CDR3 comprises 14 residues. V lost 0 bases to trimming and J lost 6 bases; unmatched junction nucleotides: 6. Germline V gene lookup returns CDR1 SGHRS and CDR2 YFSETQ. The CDR3 DNA is TGCGCCAGCAGCTTGGAAGGGGGCTTGGGCGAGCAGTACTTC. Residues: CASSLEGGLGEQYF. The full variable domain, rest sourced from reference TRBV5-1 and TRBJ2-7, is KAGVTQTPRYLIKTRGQQVTLSCSPISGHRSVSWYQQTPGQGLQFLFEYFSETQRNKGNFPGRFSGRQFSNSRSEMNVSTLELGDSALYLCASSLEGGLGEQYFGPGTRLTVT.

This clonotype was observed at least ten times. This sequence joins TRBV10-1 and TRBJ1-5; a possible D gene is TRBD1 (5 bases). From germline, CDR1 is WNHNN and CDR2 SYGVQD (reference sequence). Trimming shortened V by 6 bases and J by 6 bases, and 9 bases separated the two germline ends. The CDR3 spans 12 residues. For the CDR3, the DNA is TGCGCCAGCAGCGAAGACAGTCAGCCCCAGCATTTT. Translated: CASSEDSQPQHF.

This clonotype showed up many times. This chain uses TRBV7-9 with TRBJ2-2; D uncertain. With 1 base removed from V and 3 bases from J, the gap between germline ends came to 15 bases. Germline assignment: CDR1 SEHNR and CDR2 FQNEAQ (reference sequence). The CDR3 loop spans 17 amino acids. CDR3 bases: TGTGCCAGCAGCTTAGAGTGGGCCCTAAGGGACACCGGGGAGCTGTTTTTT. Translation gives CASSLEWALRDTGELFF.

This clonotype was seen repeatedly, ten times or more. CDR3 sequence reads: CSQLGLNNEQFF. CDR3 DNA: TGCAGTCAATTAGGGCTGAACAATGAGCAGTTCTTC. The J gene is TRBJ2-1, the V gene TRBV29-1, with no clear D. From germline, CDR1 is SQVTM and CDR2 ANQGSEA. The CDR3 runs to 12 residues.

In its sample, this clonotype was seen many times. The chain has TRBV6-1 and TRBJ2-5, with D perhaps TRBD1 or TRBD2 (5 bases each). The CDR3 is made up of 15 amino acids. The germline V and J ends were trimmed by 4 bases and 4 bases, with 16 bases remaining between them. Germline CDR1 and CDR2: MNHNS and SASEGT. The DNA for the CDR3 is TGTGCCAGCAGTGTCCGGGCCGTGGGGACAGAGACCCAGTACTTC. Amino acids: CASSVRAVGTETQYF.

This clonotype occurred once. This chain joins TRBV20-1 and TRBJ1-1; D not certain. This CDR3 comprises 11 residues. V was pared by 5 bases and J by 3 bases, with 7 bases between. Germline V gene lookup returns CDR1 DFQATT and CDR2 SNEGSKA (reference sequence). CDR3: CSARGDTEAFF. The CDR3 nucleotides read TGCAGTGCTCGTGGGGACACTGAAGCTTTCTTT.

This clonotype was seen ten or more times. This chain links TRBV20-1 with TRBJ2-7; TRBD1 matches at 8 bases. V gave up 3 bases and J gave up 2 bases; unmatched junction bases: 12. Germline lookup yields CDR1 DFQATT and CDR2 SNEGSKA (reference sequence). The CDR3 contains 16 residues. This chain's CDR3 is CSARAIGQGATYEQYF. Written as DNA, the CDR3 is TGCAGTGCTAGGGCCATCGGACAGGGCGCCACCTACGAGCAGTACTTC.

This clonotype was seen many times. This rearrangement joins TRBV5-5 to TRBJ2-1; D is uncertain. The CDR3 runs to 15 residues. Germline CDR1 is SGHKS and CDR2 is YYEKEE (reference sequence). Deletions cut 4 bases from V and 7 bases from J, with 18 bases between. CDR3 protein: CASSLRSLAENEQFF. The CDR3 DNA sequence: TGTGCCAGCAGCCTCCGAAGCCTGGCGGAGAATGAGCAGTTCTTC.

This clonotype was observed many times. This rearrangement joins TRBV6-2 or TRBV6-3 to TRBJ1-4; 7 positions match TRBD1. Germline V lookup: CDR1 MNHEY, CDR2 SVGEGT. V lost 0 bases and J lost 5; bases outside the gene matches: 9. The CDR3 extends over 17 amino acids. For the CDR3, the DNA is TGTGCCAGCAGTTACTCGACGGGGGACAGCCGAAATGAAAAACTGTTTTTT. This sequence encodes CASSYSTGDSRNEKLFF.

This chain uses TRBV19 with TRBJ2-1; no clear D. Per the germline V gene, CDR1 is LNHDA and CDR2 is SQIVND (reference sequence). The V end was cut by 2 bases, the J end by 9 bases, with 14 bases between. The CDR3 extends over 14 amino acids. In DNA form, the CDR3 reads TGTGCCAGTAGTATAATTATTGAGGTGGGTGAGCAGTTCTTC. The encoded protein is CASSIIIEVGEQFF.

This clonotype appeared a few times. The chain has TRBV7-7 and TRBJ2-3, with TRBD2 matching over 9 bases. Germline V gene data show CDR1 as SSHAT and CDR2 as FNYEAQ (reference sequence). With 6 bases clipped from V and 0 bases from J, the junction kept 10 bases outside the gene matches. This CDR3 spans 17 amino acids. The CDR3, as DNA: TGTGCCAGCAGTCAACCGGGACTAGCAGTAAGCACAGATACGCAGTATTTT. The encoded protein is CASSQPGLAVSTDTQYF. Full variable domain (remainder filled in from reference TRBV7-7 and TRBJ2-3): GAGVSQSPRYKVTKRGQDVTLRCDPISSHATLYWYQQALGQGPEFLTYFNYEAQPDKSGLPSDRFSAERPEGSISTLTIQRTEQRDSAMYRCASSQPGLAVSTDTQYFGPGTRLTVL.

Only a few counts were recorded for this clonotype. This chain connects TRBV20-1 to TRBJ2-3, with D maybe TRBD1 (5 bases). Germline V gives CDR1 DFQATT, CDR2 SNEGSKA (reference sequence). V was cut by 6 bases and J by 2 bases, with 18 bases left in between. This CDR3 has 15 amino acids. For the CDR3, the DNA is TGCAGTGCCGGATGGGGCAGGGTTGACACAGATACGCAGTATTTT. Translating gives CSAGWGRVDTDTQYF.